This TCR beta chain was found in a study of cytomegalovirus exposure and HLA in healthy donors. As for the study in general: One earlier analysis, a look at roughly 180 million T cells, found 100 million to 130 million unique TCR beta sequences. Study-level results: HLA alleles showed associations with 15,000 to 20,000 TCR beta sequences in a later analysis, at a 0.05 false discovery rate. The classifier was said to identify cytomegalovirus status with high specificity and sensitivity.

To note about this clone: Its matching antigen is unknown.

The PCR employed 60 Vbeta primers together with 13 Jbeta primers. Sequenced by immunoSEQ multiplex PCR; TCRdb stores in-frame clones only, minus some. The sample contains under 200,000 clones, over 60% of which appear only once. Though nominally healthy at sampling, donors likely had unrecorded immune exposures. The CDR3 consists of 14 residues. The V end was cut by 1 base, the J end by 5 bases, with 6 bases between. Germline CDR1 and CDR2: SGHAT and FQNNGV. The rearrangement joins TRBV11-2 to TRBJ1-6, with D hard to call. The sample consisted of PBMCs. This receptor was obtained from a girl aged 10-17 years in good health and CMV-seronegative. The CDR3 DNA reads TGTGCCAGCAGCTTAGTTGTCAATAATTCACCCCTCCACTTT. This codes for CASSLVVNNSPLHF. Combining the CDR3 with reference TRBV11-2 and TRBJ1-6 gives the whole variable domain EAGVAQSPRYKIIEKRQSVAFWCNPISGHATLYWYQQILGQGPKLLIQFQNNGVVDDSQLPKDRFSAERLKGVDSTLKIQPAKLEDSAVYLCASSLVVNNSPLHFGNGTRLTVT.